The T cell receptor (beta chain) described here comes from a study of cytomegalovirus exposure and HLA in healthy donors. General study findings and limits: An analysis was carried out later, and it reportedly showed fewer N-insertions in an Asian-associated ancestry cluster than the approximately 670-donor mean. In an earlier analysis, most TCR beta V segments were productive about 87% or about 30% of the time.

Germline trimming cut 6 bases from V and 0 bases from J; bases unmatched to any gene: 2. The CDR3 is 13 residues long. Germline V gene sequence: CDR1 MNHEY, CDR2 SMNVEV (reference sequence). This cohort consisted of healthy bone marrow donors. This clone was observed a few times. Its antigen is undetermined. Primers included in the PCR were 60 Vbeta and 13 Jbeta primers. The protocol was immunoSEQ multiplex PCR, while the TCRdb copy is restricted to in-frame clones and leaves out a portion. This sample has around 190,000 clones, with about four fifths found just once. The V call is TRBV27, the J call TRBJ2-7; 7 nucleotides line up with TRBD1. This receptor was identified in a woman aged 35 to 49 in good health and CMV-seronegative. The sequenced material came from PBMCs. The CDR3 nucleotides are TGTGCCAGCAGGGGGGACAGCTCCTACGAGCAGTACGTC. It codes for CASRGDSSYEQYV.